Below, one T cell receptor beta chain is given with its context. Its antigen is still unknown. Sequenced by immunoSEQ multiplex PCR; TCRdb stores in-frame clones only, minus some. The sample carries fewer than 120,000 clones, approximately 88% recorded once. This sample is part of a study of cytomegalovirus exposure and HLA in healthy donors. Study-wide findings and caveats: According to a subsequent analysis, TCR clusters identified in the first cohort showed a tendency to co-occur across the 120 validation repertoires. Most TCRs appeared rarely, but some public TCRs recurred in many donors. Through in vitro validation, a few CMV-associated chains were shown to be specific for CMV antigens.

This CDR3 spans 14 amino acids. Germline CDR1 reads SGHKS; CDR2 reads YYEKEE (reference sequence). Trimming took 2 bases from V and 2 from J, leaving 11 bases between them. The chain couples TRBV5-5 to TRBJ2-7; a possible D gene is TRBD1 (5 bases). Sample: PBMCs. The TCR comes from a young woman in good health and CMV-seropositive. Here the CDR3 DNA reads TGTGCCAGCAGCTTCACTAAGGGGCCCTACGAGCAGTACTTC. Translation: CASSFTKGPYEQYF.